Listed below are T cell receptor beta chains from one sample, sequenced in a study of T cells after yellow fever vaccination. TCRdb re-derived calls from the 5' RACE reads in MiXCR, one entry per CDR3 protein. The sample yields about 220,000 distinct CDR3 sequences, 2.5% to 3.5% seen once. The sequencing here drew on CD4+ T cells sorted from PBMCs, taken 10 days after the yellow fever booster vaccination. The receptors here all came from a man younger than 35 who received the YFV17D yellow fever vaccine. CDR3s include the opening cysteine and the closing phenylalanine or tryptophan. Each record gives: CDR3 DNA, CDR3 protein, clone size, V gene, J gene, D gene. D genes are given only for firm matches. Size tells how often a clone was seen (once, few, many) or the class of an expanded clone, and some rows leave it out.

TGTGCCAGCAGCTTACGCGGGGTCACCGGGGAGCTGTTTTTT,CASSLRGVTGELFF,many,TRBV11-1,TRBJ2-2,-
TGCGCCAGCAGCGGAGGCGACCAGGGAGGAACGCAGTATTTT,CASSGGDQGGTQYF,many,TRBV5-1,TRBJ2-3,-
TGTGCCAGCAGCTTAACTGTCAGTAGTGAAGCTTTCTTT,CASSLTVSSEAFF,many,TRBV7-3,TRBJ1-1,-
TGTGCCAGCAGCTCCCTCCCGGGGGGCACAGATACGCAGTATTTT,CASSSLPGGTDTQYF,-,TRBV5-6,TRBJ2-3,-
TGTGCCAGCAGCCAAGCCCTAACAGAATACAATGAGCAGTTCTTC,CASSQALTEYNEQFF,many,TRBV4-2,TRBJ2-1,-
TGTGCCAGTAGTCGAGGGACCCCCGGGGAGCTGTTTTTT,CASSRGTPGELFF,few,TRBV19,TRBJ2-2,-
TGTGCCAGCAGTCACCAAAAGGGCCCTTCGAGCGGCAATCAGCCCCAGCATTTT,CASSHQKGPSSGNQPQHF,many,TRBV6-7,TRBJ1-5,-
TGTGCCAGCAGACCCCGGGCGGCTAAAAACATTCAGTACTTC,CASRPRAAKNIQYF,many,TRBV12-3/TRBV12-4,TRBJ2-4,-
TGCGCCAGCAGGACTATACTGAACACTGAAGCTTTCTTT,CASRTILNTEAFF,few,TRBV5-1,TRBJ1-1,-
TGTGCCAGCAGCCAAGGCTCGAGCAACACTGAAGCTTTCTTT,CASSQGSSNTEAFF,many,TRBV4-2,TRBJ1-1,-
TGCGCCAGCAGTCCTACGGTCGGGGGGCCTTTCAATGAGCAGTTCTTC,CASSPTVGGPFNEQFF,-,TRBV5-1,TRBJ2-1,-
TGTGCCAGCAGCTCGGGACAGGGGGTTGAGCAGTTCTTC,CASSSGQGVEQFF,many,TRBV11-2,TRBJ2-1,TRBD1
TGTGCCAGCAGCCTACTAGCGGGGAGGACCTACAATGAGCAGTTCTTC,CASSLLAGRTYNEQFF,many,TRBV6-2/TRBV6-3,TRBJ2-1,TRBD2
TGTGCCAGCAGCCTAAGGTCTAGCGGGGGGGTAAGCGGTAGCTACAATGAGCAGTTCTTC,CASSLRSSGGVSGSYNEQFF,few,TRBV7-3,TRBJ2-1,TRBD2
TGTGCCAGCAGCGTAGGTCACACCGGGGAGCTGTTTTTT,CASSVGHTGELFF,many,TRBV12-3/TRBV12-4,TRBJ2-2,-
TGCAGCGTTGGCCGGATGACAGGGCCCACAGATACGCAGTATTTT,CSVGRMTGPTDTQYF,-,TRBV29-1,TRBJ2-3,TRBD1
TGTGCCAGCAGCGCACCTCCAAACACAGATACGCAGTATTTT,CASSAPPNTDTQYF,-,TRBV12-3/TRBV12-4,TRBJ2-3,-
TGCAGTGCGTCCCCCGAGGGGAAGACCCAGTACTTC,CSASPEGKTQYF,many,TRBV20-1,TRBJ2-5,-
TGCGCCAGCAGTGACAGGGATTATGGCTACACCTTC,CASSDRDYGYTF,-,TRBV10-1,TRBJ1-2,-
TGCGCCAGCAGCTTGTTAGACAGGGGGCCGACCCTCCACTTT,CASSLLDRGPTLHF,many,TRBV5-1,TRBJ1-6,TRBD1